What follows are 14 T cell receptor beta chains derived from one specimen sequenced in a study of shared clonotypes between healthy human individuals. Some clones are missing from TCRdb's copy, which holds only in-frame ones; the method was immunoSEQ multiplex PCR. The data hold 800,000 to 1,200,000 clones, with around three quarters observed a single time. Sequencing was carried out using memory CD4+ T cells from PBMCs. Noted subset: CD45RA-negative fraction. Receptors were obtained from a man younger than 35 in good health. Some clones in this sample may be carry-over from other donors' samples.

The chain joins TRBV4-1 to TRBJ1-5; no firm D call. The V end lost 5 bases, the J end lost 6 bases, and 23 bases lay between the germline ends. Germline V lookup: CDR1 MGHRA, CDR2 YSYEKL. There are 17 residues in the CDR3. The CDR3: CASSASPQASPSQPQHF. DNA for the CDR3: TGCGCCAGCAGCGCCTCCCCTCAAGCGTCTCCATCTCAGCCCCAGCATTTT.

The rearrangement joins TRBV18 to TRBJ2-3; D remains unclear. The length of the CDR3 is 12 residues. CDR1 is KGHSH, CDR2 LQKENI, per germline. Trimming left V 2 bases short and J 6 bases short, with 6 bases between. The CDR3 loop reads CASSPGVDTQYF. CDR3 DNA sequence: TGTGCCAGCTCACCAGGGGTGGATACGCAGTATTTT.

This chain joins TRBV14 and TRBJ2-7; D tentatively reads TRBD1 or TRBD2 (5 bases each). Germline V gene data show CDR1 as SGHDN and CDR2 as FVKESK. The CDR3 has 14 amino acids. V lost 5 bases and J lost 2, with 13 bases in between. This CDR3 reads CASSKSRGPYEQYF. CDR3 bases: TGTGCCAGCAGCAAGAGCCGGGGCCCCTACGAGCAGTACTTC.

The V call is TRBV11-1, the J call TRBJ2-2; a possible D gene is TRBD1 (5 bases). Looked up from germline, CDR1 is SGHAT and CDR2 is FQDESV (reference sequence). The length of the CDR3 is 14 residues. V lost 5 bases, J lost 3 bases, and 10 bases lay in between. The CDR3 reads CASSPDSHTGELFF. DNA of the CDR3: TGTGCCAGCAGCCCTGACAGCCACACCGGGGAGCTGTTTTTT.

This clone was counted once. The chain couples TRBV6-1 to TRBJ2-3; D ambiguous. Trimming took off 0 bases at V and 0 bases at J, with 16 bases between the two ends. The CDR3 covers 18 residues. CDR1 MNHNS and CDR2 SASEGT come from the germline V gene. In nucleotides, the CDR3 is TGTGCCAGCAGTGAAGCGCGAACCGCCCTAACTAGCACAGATACGCAGTATTTT. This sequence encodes CASSEARTALTSTDTQYF.

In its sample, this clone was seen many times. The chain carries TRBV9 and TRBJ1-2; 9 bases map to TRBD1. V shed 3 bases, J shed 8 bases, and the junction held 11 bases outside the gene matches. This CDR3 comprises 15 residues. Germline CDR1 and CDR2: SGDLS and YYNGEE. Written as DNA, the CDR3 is TGTGCCAGCAGCGCGGGGACAGGGAGGCGTAGAGGCTACACCTTC. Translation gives CASSAGTGRRRGYTF. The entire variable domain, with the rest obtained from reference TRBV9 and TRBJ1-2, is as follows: DSGVTQTPKHLITATGQRVTLRCSPRSGDLSVYWYQQSLDQGLQFLIQYYNGEERAKGNILERFSAQQFPDLHSELNLSSLELGDSALYFCASSAGTGRRRGYTFGSGTRLTVV.

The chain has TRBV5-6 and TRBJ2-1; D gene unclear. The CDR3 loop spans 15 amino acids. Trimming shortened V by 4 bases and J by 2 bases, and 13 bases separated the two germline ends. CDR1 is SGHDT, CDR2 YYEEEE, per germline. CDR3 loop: CASSLNSAPYNEQFF. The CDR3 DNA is TGTGCCAGCAGCCTTAATTCCGCACCCTACAATGAGCAGTTCTTC. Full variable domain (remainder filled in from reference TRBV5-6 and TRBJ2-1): DAGVTQSPTHLIKTRGQQVTLRCSPKSGHDTVSWYQQALGQGPQFIFQYYEEEERQRGNFPDRFSGHQFPNYSSELNVNALLLGDSALYLCASSLNSAPYNEQFFGPGTRLTVL.

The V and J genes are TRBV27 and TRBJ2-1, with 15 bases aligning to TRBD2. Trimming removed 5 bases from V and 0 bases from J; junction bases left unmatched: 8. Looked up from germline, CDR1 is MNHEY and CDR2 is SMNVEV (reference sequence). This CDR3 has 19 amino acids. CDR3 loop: CASSPRTSGRGSSYNEQFF. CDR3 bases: TGTGCCAGCAGTCCGCGGACTAGCGGGAGGGGAAGCTCCTACAATGAGCAGTTCTTC.

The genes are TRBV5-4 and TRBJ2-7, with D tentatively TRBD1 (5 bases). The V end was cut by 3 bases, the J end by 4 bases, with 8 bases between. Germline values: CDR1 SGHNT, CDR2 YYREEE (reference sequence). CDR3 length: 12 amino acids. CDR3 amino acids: CASSSTEYEQYF. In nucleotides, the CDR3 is TGTGCCAGCAGCTCGACAGAATACGAGCAGTACTTC.

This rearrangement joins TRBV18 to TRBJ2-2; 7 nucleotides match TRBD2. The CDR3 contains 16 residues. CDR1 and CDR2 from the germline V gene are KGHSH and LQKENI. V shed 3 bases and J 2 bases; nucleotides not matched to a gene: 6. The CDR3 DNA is TGTGCCAGCTCACCTCCGGGGGGAATAAACACCGGGGAGCTGTTTTTT. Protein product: CASSPPGGINTGELFF.

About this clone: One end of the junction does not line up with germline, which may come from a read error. The CDR3 sequence: CASSLAPDRAYF. Here the CDR3 DNA reads TGTGCCAGCAGCCTTGCCCCGGACAGGGCTTATTTC. The chain combines TRBV7-9 with TRBJ1-2, with 8 positions matching TRBD1. Per germline, CDR1 SEHNR and CDR2 FQNEAQ (reference sequence). The CDR3 has 12 residues.

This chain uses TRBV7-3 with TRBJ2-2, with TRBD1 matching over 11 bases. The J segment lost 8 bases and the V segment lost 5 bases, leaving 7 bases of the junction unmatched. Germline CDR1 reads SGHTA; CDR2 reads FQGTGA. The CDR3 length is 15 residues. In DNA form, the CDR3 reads TGTGCCAGCAGCGACCGGGACAGGGGGGCTGGGGAGCTGTTTTTT. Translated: CASSDRDRGAGELFF.

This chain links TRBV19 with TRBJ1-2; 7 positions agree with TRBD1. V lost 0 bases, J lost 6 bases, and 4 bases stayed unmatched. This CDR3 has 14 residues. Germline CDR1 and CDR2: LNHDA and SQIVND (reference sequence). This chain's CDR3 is CASSIDWDRDGYTF. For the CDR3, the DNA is TGTGCCAGTAGTATAGATTGGGACAGAGATGGCTACACCTTC.

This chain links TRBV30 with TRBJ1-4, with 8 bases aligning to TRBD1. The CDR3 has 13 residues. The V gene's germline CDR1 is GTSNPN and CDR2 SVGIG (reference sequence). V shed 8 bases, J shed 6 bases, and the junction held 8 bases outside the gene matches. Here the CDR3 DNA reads TGTGCCGGGTACAGGGGGAGCGATGAAAAACTGTTTTTT. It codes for CAGYRGSDEKLFF.